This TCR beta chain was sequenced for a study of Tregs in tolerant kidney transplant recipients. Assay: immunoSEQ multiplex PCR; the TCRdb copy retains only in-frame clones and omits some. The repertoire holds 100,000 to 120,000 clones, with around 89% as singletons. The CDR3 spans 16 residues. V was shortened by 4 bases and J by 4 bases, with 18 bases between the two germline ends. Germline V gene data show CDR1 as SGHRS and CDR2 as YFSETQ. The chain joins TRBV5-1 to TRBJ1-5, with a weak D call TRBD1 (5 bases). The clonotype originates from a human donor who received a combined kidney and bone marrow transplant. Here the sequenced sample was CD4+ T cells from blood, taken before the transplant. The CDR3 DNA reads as TGCGCCAGCAGCCCACGATCGGGGGGGTCAAATCAGCCCCAGCATTTT. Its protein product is CASSPRSGGSNQPQHF.